A selection of T cell receptor beta chains follows, all from one sample in a study of T cell clones after liver transplantation. Assay: immunoSEQ multiplex PCR; the TCRdb copy retains only in-frame clones and omits some. The sample consists of 31,000 or so clones, around 96% of them appearing once. The material was CD8+ T cells from blood, obtained 12 months after liver transplant. The receptors come from a human patient who received a liver transplant. The graft donor may be the source of some T cells. Both conserved end residues are part of each CDR3. A D gene is named only where the DNA matches it firmly. Some rows mark clone size as missing; the rest say once, few, many or name a class of expanded clone.

d_gene,abundance,v_gene,j_gene,CDR3aa,CDR3nt
.,.,TRBV6-5,TRBJ2-4,CASSRQDQDIQYF,TGTGCCAGCAGCAGACAGGACCAGGACATTCAGTACTTC
.,.,TRBV5-4,TRBJ2-7,CASSFPAAQGQYF,TGTGCCAGCAGCTTTCCAGCGGCTCAGGGGCAGTACTTC
.,.,TRBV6-5,TRBJ2-3,CASSYSLSGGTDTQYF,TGTGCCAGCAGTTACTCATTAAGCGGTGGCACAGATACGCAGTATTTT
.,.,TRBV10-2,TRBJ2-7,CASSESYEQYF,TGCGCCAGCAGTGAGAGCTACGAGCAGTACTTC
.,.,TRBV27,TRBJ2-3,CASSLSGVRTDTQYF,TGTGCCAGCAGTTTATCTGGGGTCCGCACAGATACGCAGTATTTT
TRBD2,.,TRBV28,TRBJ2-7,CASSFPLAGGYSYEQYF,TGTGCCAGCAGTTTTCCTCTAGCGGGAGGGTACTCCTACGAGCAGTACTTC
TRBD2,.,TRBV4-1,TRBJ2-3,CASSQETSVRTDTQYF,TGCGCCAGCAGCCAAGAAACTAGCGTGCGCACAGATACGCAGTATTTT
TRBD2,.,TRBV11-2,TRBJ2-1,CASSGRAVEQFF,TGTGCCAGTAGCGGGAGGGCCGTTGAGCAGTTCTTC
.,.,TRBV9,TRBJ1-1,CASSVVGGLGTEAFF,TGTGCCAGCAGCGTAGTAGGGGGGCTGGGCACTGAAGCTTTCTTT
TRBD2,.,TRBV4-2,TRBJ2-2,CASSTLAGADTGELFF,TGTGCCAGCAGCACCCTAGCGGGAGCGGACACCGGGGAGCTGTTTTTT
.,.,TRBV28,TRBJ1-1,CASSLSVGWAFF,TGTGCCAGCAGTTTATCTGTAGGGTGGGCTTTCTTT
TRBD1,.,TRBV2,TRBJ1-4,CASRTGQGFWEKLFF,TGTGCCAGCAGGACCGGACAGGGGTTTTGGGAAAAACTGTTTTTT
TRBD2,.,TRBV2,TRBJ2-5,CASSDPSLAGRGETQYF,TGTGCCAGCAGTGACCCCTCACTAGCGGGACGGGGGGAGACCCAGTACTTC
.,.,TRBV7-2,TRBJ2-7,CASSLAPAYTYEQYF,TGTGCCAGCAGCTTAGCGCCGGCGTACACCTACGAGCAGTACTTC
TRBD1,.,TRBV19,TRBJ2-7,CASTGGAGTYEQYF,TGTGCCAGTACAGGGGGCGCGGGGACCTACGAGCAGTACTTC
.,.,TRBV9,TRBJ2-7,CASGTEYEQYF,TGTGCCAGCGGTACAGAATACGAGCAGTACTTC
TRBD1,.,TRBV6-6,TRBJ2-1,CASRQRAGQAYNEQFF,TGTGCCAGCAGACAACGGGCGGGACAGGCCTACAATGAGCAGTTCTTC
.,.,TRBV11-1,TRBJ1-5,CASSPTGAGYQPQHF,TGTGCCAGCAGCCCTACCGGAGCGGGCTATCAGCCCCAGCATTTT
.,.,TRBV7-8,TRBJ2-3,CASSLTGTSHYIDTQYF,TGTGCCAGCAGCTTAACCGGGACTTCTCATTACATTGATACGCAGTATTTT
TRBD1,once,TRBV4-1,TRBJ2-5,CASRVRDSGTQYF,TGCGCCAGCAGGGTTCGGGACAGCGGGACCCAGTACTTC
TRBD2,.,TRBV10-1,TRBJ2-3,CASSPPGTSGTDTQYF,TGCGCCAGCAGCCCACCCGGGACTAGCGGCACAGATACGCAGTATTTT
.,.,TRBV6-5,TRBJ2-5,CASSSLGQETQYF,TGTGCCAGCAGTTCACTAGGCCAAGAGACCCAGTACTTC
.,.,TRBV7-9,TRBJ2-2,CASSGPDTGELFF,TGTGCCAGCAGCGGACCCGACACCGGGGAGCTGTTTTTT
TRBD1,.,TRBV7-8,TRBJ1-4,CASSETGGSGEKLFF,TGTGCCAGCAGCGAGACAGGGGGCTCTGGAGAAAAACTGTTTTTT
TRBD1,.,TRBV9,TRBJ2-7,CASSVAGDRRYEQYF,TGTGCCAGCAGCGTAGCCGGGGACAGACGTTACGAGCAGTACTTC
.,.,TRBV7-9,TRBJ2-2,CASGGTENTGELFF,TGTGCCAGCGGAGGGACTGAGAACACCGGGGAGCTGTTTTTT
TRBD2,.,TRBV4-3,TRBJ2-7,CASSQAVSGSSDEQYF,TGCGCCAGCAGCCAAGCGGTTAGCGGGAGCTCCGACGAGCAGTACTTC
TRBD2,.,TRBV4-1,TRBJ2-7,CASSLRLAGKLYEQYF,TGCGCCAGCAGCCTAAGACTAGCGGGAAAACTTTACGAGCAGTACTTC